This T cell receptor beta chain was obtained from a study of T cell responses to AZD1222 COVID-19 vaccine. Comments on this clone: Its specificity is not known.

The study's findings and limits: Receipt of two AZD1222 doses was followed by a rise in Spike-specific TCR breadth and depth. The repertoires were collected only after the peak T cell response. Regions left unmutated in variants are reportedly the target of nearly half of spike-specific TCRs.

This table comes from immunoSEQ multiplex PCR, and its TCRdb copy is limited to in-frame clones, with some not included. This table has approximately 180,000 clones, about 92% appearing once. This sample comprised peripheral blood, obtained on day 0 of AZD1222 vaccination. The clonotype was recovered from an adult in good health.

The CDR3 protein is CASTAGGNNEQFF. CDR3 DNA sequence: TGTGCCAGCACGGCGGGAGGGAACAATGAGCAGTTCTTC. The V call is TRBV11-3, the J call TRBJ2-1; 9 positions match TRBD2. With V trimmed by 7 bases and J by 5 bases, 3 bases remained unmatched. Germline V CDR1 and CDR2: SGHNT, YENEEA. The length of the CDR3 is 13 residues.